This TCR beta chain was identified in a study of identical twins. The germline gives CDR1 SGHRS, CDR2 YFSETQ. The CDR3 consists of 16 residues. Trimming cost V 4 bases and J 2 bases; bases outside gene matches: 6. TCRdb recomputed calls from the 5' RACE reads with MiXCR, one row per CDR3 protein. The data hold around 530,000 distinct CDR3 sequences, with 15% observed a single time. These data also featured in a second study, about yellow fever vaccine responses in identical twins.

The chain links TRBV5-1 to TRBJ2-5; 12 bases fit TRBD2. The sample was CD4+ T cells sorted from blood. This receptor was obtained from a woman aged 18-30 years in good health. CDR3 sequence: CASSPGTSGYQETQYF. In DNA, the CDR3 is TGCGCCAGCAGCCCCGGGACTAGCGGGTATCAAGAGACCCAGTACTTC.